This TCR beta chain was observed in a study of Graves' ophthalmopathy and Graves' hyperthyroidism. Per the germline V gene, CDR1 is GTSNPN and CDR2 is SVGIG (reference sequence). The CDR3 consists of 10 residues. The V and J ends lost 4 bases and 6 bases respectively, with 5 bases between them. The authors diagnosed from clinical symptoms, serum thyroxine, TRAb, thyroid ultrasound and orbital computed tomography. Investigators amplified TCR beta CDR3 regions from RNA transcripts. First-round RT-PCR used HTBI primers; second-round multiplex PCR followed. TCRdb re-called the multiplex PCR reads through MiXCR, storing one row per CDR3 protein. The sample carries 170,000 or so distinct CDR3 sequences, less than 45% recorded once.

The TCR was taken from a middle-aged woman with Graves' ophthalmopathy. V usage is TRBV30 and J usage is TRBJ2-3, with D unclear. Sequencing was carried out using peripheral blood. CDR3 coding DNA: TGTGCCTGGACAATGGATACGCAGTATTTT. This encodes CAWTMDTQYF.